The rows below give T cell receptor beta chains drawn from one sample of a study of blood T cell repertoires in COVID-19. This table comes from immunoSEQ multiplex PCR, and its TCRdb copy is limited to in-frame clones, with some not included. The sample holds approximately 120,000 clones, approximately 77% seen once. Input material: peripheral blood. The receptors shown here come from a man older than 75 with acute or convalescent COVID-19. CDR3s include the opening cysteine and the closing phenylalanine or tryptophan. D genes are given only for firm matches. Clone sizes are given selectively: once, few, many, or a class where the clone is expanded.

>TRBJ2-7|14|.|.|TRBV6-2/TRBV6-3
TGTGCCAGCAGTTACAATGCACAGGGATACGAGCAGTACTTC
CASSYNAQGYEQYF
>TRBJ1-5|15|.|.|TRBV21-1
TGTGCCAGCAGCAAGAACAGGGATTGGAATCAGCCCCAGCATTTT
CASSKNRDWNQPQHF
>TRBJ2-3|16|.|.|TRBV2
TGTGCCAGCAGGGAGTGGAGTGGTCAGGGGTTTCCCTCGCAGTATTTT
CASREWSGQGFPSQYF
>TRBJ1-1|19|.|few|TRBV6-2/TRBV6-3
TGTGCCAGCAGTATCCCGGGGGGGGGCATTGAGACCTCGAACACTGAAGCTTTCTTT
CASSIPGGGIETSNTEAFF
>TRBJ2-5|15|TRBD1|.|TRBV18
TGTGCCAGCTCCCCCCGGACAGGGTGGGGAGAGACCCAGTACTTC
CASSPRTGWGETQYF
>TRBJ2-7|20|TRBD1|few|TRBV9
TGTGCCAGCAGCGTCGTCGGGGGGACAGGGGGTCTCCCAACCTTATACGAGCAGTACTTC
CASSVVGGTGGLPTLYEQYF
>TRBJ1-2|14|TRBD1|.|TRBV9
TGTGCCAGCAGCCCGCGACAGGGGGCAGGTGGCTACACCTTC
CASSPRQGAGGYTF
>TRBJ2-3|14|TRBD1|.|TRBV6-5
TGTGCCAGCAGCGAGACAGGGGACACAGATACGCAGTATTTT
CASSETGDTDTQYF
>TRBJ1-4|14|.|.|TRBV2
TGTGCCAGCAGGAAGAGGGTCCTGAGTGAAAAACTGTTTTTT
CASRKRVLSEKLFF
>TRBJ1-3|14|TRBD1|.|TRBV5-1
TGCGCCAGCAGCTTGGAGGGGCAGGGGGTCTCCATATATTTT
CASSLEGQGVSIYF
>TRBJ2-2|14|.|.|TRBV5-1
TGCGCCAGCAGCTTGGCGGACGGGGGCGGGGAGCTGTTTTTT
CASSLADGGGELFF
>TRBJ2-6|16|.|.|TRBV19
TGTGCCAGTAGTTGGGACACCCGCTCTGGGGCCAACGTCCTGACTTTC
CASSWDTRSGANVLTF
>TRBJ1-1|16|.|.|TRBV5-1
TGCGCCAGCAGCTTGGGACAGCCCAGGGTGAACACTGAAGCTTTCTTT
CASSLGQPRVNTEAFF
>TRBJ2-3|16|.|.|TRBV18
TGTGCCAGCTCACCGGGGACCTACGGGAGTTTAGATACGCAGTATTTT
CASSPGTYGSLDTQYF
>TRBJ2-3|15|.|.|TRBV10-3
TGTGCCATCAGAGGTGGCGGGGTAGGGGCAGATACGCAGTATTTT
CAIRGGGVGADTQYF
>TRBJ2-7|15|TRBD1|.|TRBV30
TGTGCCTGGAGTCCAGGGACAGGGTGGGCCTACGAGCAGTACTTC
CAWSPGTGWAYEQYF
>TRBJ1-3|14|TRBD1|.|TRBV10-1
TGCGCCAGAGACAGGGCCCCAATTGTAGACACCATATATTTT
CARDRAPIVDTIYF
>TRBJ1-2|16|.|.|TRBV27
TGTGCCAGCAGTTTACGAGTAGGGGCAGAAAGATATGGCTACACCTTC
CASSLRVGAERYGYTF
>TRBJ1-6|15|.|.|TRBV27
TGTGCCAGCAGTTTAGTAAGGACAGCCAATTCACCCCTCCACTTT
CASSLVRTANSPLHF
>TRBJ2-4|15|TRBD1|.|TRBV9
TGTGCCAGCAGCCCCGGACAGGGGGCCAAAAACATTCAGTACTTC
CASSPGQGAKNIQYF
>TRBJ2-2|15|TRBD1|.|TRBV5-4
TGTGCCAGCAGCAGGGACAGGCAGAACACCGGGGAGCTGTTTTTT
CASSRDRQNTGELFF
>TRBJ2-5|15|TRBD1|.|TRBV5-5
TGTGCCAGCAGCTGGGGACAGGGCCGGAGAGAGACCCAGTACTTC
CASSWGQGRRETQYF
>TRBJ2-2|18|TRBD2|.|TRBV28
TGTGCCAGCAGTGTCTACCGGACTAGCGGGGGGAGTACCGGGGAGCTGTTTTTT
CASSVYRTSGGSTGELFF
>TRBJ1-6|14|.|.|TRBV6-6
TGTGCCAGCAGACAGGGCTCCTATAATTCACCCCTCCACTTT
CASRQGSYNSPLHF
>TRBJ1-3|14|TRBD1|.|TRBV7-2
TGTGCCAGCAGACCCGGGACAGACGGAAACACCATATATTTT
CASRPGTDGNTIYF
>TRBJ2-7|15|.|.|TRBV30
TGTGCCTGGAGTACCGCCCGAGACAGGTCCTACGAGCAGTACTTC
CAWSTARDRSYEQYF
>TRBJ1-1|14|.|.|TRBV6-1
TGTGCCAGCAGTGAAGATGGTGTGCGCACTGAAGCTTTCTTT
CASSEDGVRTEAFF
>TRBJ2-4|13|TRBD2|.|TRBV6-6
TGTGCCAGCACGGCGACTAGCTACGGCATTCAGTACTTC
CASTATSYGIQYF
>TRBJ2-1|19|.|.|TRBV6-6
TGTGCCAGCAGTCCGGTAAAATCCGTAACGACAAGCTCCTACAATGAGCAGTTCTTC
CASSPVKSVTTSSYNEQFF
>TRBJ2-7|14|TRBD1|.|TRBV10-3
TGTGCCATCAAATCGGGACAGGACGAGAAGGAGCAGTACTTC
CAIKSGQDEKEQYF
>TRBJ2-1|19|TRBD2|.|TRBV5-1
TGCGCCAGCAGCTTGGTCGGGCCTATAGCGGGGATTTTGAACAATGAGCAGTTCTTC
CASSLVGPIAGILNNEQFF
>TRBJ2-5|13|.|.|TRBV2
TGTGCCAGCAGTGAATTTCAGGGGGGGACCCAGTACTTC
CASSEFQGGTQYF
>TRBJ2-5|15|.|.|TRBV6-6
TGTGCCAGCAGTTACTCGGCAGGGCTGGGGGAGACCCAGTACTTC
CASSYSAGLGETQYF
>TRBJ1-2|13|.|.|TRBV6-5
TGTGCCAGCAGTTCCCTCGGGGACTATGGCTACACCTTC
CASSSLGDYGYTF
>TRBJ1-5|12|.|few|TRBV2
TGTGCCAGCAGTGGACGGGATCAGCCCCAGCATTTT
CASSGRDQPQHF
>TRBJ1-2|11|.|.|TRBV10-3
TGTGCCATCAGCGACGGGGGAGGCTACACCTTC
CAISDGGGYTF
>TRBJ2-3|17|TRBD2|few|TRBV3-1/TRBV3-2
TGTGCCAGCAGCGCACTAGAACCGGGACTAGCAACAGATACGCAGTATTTT
CASSALEPGLATDTQYF
>TRBJ2-6|15|.|.|TRBV27
TGTGCCAGCACCACTCTTACTTCTGGGGCCAACGTCCTGACTTTC
CASTTLTSGANVLTF
>TRBJ2-7|15|TRBD2|.|TRBV7-2
TGTGCCAGCAGCTTAGATAGCGGGGGGGTCTACGAGCAGTACTTC
CASSLDSGGVYEQYF
>TRBJ2-1|16|TRBD1|once|TRBV7-6
TGTGCCAGCAGCTTAGTGTTCAGGGGGCGCAGGAATGAGCAGTTCTTC
CASSLVFRGRRNEQFF
>TRBJ1-2|14|TRBD1|.|TRBV12-5
TGTGCTAGTGGCCTGGGACAGGTGAACTATGGCTACACCTTC
CASGLGQVNYGYTF
>TRBJ1-1|15|TRBD1|.|TRBV19
TGTGCCAGTAGGAGGGACAGGGGGGGGAACACTGAAGCTTTCTTT
CASRRDRGGNTEAFF